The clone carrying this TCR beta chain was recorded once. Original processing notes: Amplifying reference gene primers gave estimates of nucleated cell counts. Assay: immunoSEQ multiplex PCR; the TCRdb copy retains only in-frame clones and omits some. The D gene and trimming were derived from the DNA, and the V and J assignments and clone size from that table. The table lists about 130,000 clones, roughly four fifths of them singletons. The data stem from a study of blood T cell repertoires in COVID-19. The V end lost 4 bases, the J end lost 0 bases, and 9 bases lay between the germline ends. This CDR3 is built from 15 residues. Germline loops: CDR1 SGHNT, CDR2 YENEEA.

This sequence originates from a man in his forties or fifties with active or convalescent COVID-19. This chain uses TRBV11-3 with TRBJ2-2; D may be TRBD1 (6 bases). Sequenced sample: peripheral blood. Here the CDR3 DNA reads TGTGCCAGCAGCTCACAGGGAGCGAACACCGGGGAGCTGTTTTTT. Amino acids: CASSSQGANTGELFF.